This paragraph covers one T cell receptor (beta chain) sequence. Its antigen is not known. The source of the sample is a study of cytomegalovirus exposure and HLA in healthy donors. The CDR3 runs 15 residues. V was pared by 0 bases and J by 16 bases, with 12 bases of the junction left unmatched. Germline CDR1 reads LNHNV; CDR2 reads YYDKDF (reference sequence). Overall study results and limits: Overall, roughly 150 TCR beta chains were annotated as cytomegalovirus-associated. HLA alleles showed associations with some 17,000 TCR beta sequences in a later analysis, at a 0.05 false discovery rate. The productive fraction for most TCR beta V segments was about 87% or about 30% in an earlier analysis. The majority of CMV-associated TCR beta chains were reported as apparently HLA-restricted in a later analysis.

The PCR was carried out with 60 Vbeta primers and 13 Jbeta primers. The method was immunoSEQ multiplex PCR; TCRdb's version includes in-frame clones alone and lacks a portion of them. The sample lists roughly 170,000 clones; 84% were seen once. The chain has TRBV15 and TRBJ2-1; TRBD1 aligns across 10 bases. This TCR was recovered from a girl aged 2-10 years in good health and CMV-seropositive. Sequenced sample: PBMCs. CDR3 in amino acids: CATSRDFWERDRGFF. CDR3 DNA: TGTGCCACCAGCAGAGATTTCTGGGAGAGGGACAGGGGATTCTTC.